This paragraph covers one T cell receptor (beta chain) sequence. Its cognate antigen is unknown. The data are from a study of shared clonotypes between healthy human individuals. Overall study: Used for every donor were three CD4 naive, three CD4 memory, two CD8 naive and one CD8 memory plate.

Findings of the study overall: Sorted-subset samples were not fully sequenced, rarefaction indicated. Non-shared clonotypes had lower generation probabilities than those shared by all four donors. Among several donors, roughly 5.4% of naive CD4 clonotypes were found in common.

The V and J ends lost 4 bases and 3 bases respectively, with 7 bases between them. The CDR3 sequence is 12 residues long. Per germline, CDR1 GTSNPN and CDR2 SVGIG (reference sequence). Profiling relied on immunoSEQ multiplex PCR, and the TCRdb table lists in-frame clones only, not all of them. The sample carries approximately 2.3 million clones, 80% to 95% recorded once. Sequenced: naive CD4+ T cells from PBMCs. The subset is: CD45RA+ positively selected. This sequence was found in a young man in good health. Some clones in this sample may be carry-over from other donors' samples. The genes are TRBV30 and TRBJ1-3; D is ambiguous. This CDR3 is CAWTGSGNTIYF. The CDR3 bases are TGTGCCTGGACAGGCAGTGGAAACACCATATATTTT.